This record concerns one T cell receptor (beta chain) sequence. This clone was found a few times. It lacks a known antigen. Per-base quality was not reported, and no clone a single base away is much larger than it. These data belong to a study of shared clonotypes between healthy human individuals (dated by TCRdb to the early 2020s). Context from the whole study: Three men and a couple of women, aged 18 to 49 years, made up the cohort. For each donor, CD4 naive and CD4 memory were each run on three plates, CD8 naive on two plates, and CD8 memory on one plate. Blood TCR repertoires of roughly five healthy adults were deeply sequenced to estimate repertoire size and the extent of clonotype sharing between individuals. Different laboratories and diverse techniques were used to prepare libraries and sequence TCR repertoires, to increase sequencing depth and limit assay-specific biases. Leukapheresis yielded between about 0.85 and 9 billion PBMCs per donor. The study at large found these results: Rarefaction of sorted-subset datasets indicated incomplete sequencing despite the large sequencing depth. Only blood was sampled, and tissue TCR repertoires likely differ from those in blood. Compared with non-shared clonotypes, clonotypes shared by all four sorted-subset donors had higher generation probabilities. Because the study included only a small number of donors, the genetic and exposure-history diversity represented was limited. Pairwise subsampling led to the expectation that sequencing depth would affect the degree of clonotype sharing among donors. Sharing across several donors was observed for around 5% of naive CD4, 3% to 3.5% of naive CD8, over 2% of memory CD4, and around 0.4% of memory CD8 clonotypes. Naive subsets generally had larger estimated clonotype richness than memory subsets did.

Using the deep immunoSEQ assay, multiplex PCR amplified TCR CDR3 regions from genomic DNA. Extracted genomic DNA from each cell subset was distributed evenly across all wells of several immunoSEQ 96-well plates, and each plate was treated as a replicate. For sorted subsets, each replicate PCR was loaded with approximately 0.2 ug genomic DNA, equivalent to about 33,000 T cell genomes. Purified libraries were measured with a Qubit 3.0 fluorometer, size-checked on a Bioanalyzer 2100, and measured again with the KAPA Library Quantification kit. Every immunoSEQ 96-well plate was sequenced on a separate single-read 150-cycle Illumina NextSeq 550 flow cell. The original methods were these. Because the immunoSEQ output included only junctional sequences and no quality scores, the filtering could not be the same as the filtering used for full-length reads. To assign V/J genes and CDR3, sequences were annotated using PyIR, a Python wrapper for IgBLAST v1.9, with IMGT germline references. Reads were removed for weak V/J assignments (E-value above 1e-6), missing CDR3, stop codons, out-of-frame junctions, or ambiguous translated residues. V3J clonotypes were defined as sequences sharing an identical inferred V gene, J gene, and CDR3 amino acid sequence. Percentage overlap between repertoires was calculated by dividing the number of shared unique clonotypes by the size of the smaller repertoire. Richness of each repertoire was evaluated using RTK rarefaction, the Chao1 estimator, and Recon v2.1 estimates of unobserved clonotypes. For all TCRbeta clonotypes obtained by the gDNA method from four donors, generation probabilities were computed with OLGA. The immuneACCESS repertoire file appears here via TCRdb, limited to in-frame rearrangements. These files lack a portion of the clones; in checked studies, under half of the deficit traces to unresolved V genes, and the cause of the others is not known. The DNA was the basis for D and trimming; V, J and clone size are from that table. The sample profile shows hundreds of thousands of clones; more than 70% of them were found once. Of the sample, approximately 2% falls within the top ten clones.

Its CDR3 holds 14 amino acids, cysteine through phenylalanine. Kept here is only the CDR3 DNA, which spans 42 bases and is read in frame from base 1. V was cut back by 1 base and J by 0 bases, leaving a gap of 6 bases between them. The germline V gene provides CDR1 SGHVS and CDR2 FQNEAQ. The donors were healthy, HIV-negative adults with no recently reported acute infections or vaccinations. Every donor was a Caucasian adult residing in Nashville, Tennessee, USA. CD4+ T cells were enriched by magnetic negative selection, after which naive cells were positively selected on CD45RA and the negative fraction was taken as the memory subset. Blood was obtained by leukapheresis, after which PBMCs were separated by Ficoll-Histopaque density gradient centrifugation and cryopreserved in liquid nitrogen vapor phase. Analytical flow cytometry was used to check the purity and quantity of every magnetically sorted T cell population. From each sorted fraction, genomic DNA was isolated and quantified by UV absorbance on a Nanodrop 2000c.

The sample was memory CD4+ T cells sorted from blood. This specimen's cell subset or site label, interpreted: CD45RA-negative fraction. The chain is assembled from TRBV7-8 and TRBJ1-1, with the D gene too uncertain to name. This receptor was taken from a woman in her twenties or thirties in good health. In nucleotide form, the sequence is TGTGCCAGCAGCTTAGAGACTTTGAACACTGAAGCTTTCTTT. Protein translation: CASSLETLNTEAFF.